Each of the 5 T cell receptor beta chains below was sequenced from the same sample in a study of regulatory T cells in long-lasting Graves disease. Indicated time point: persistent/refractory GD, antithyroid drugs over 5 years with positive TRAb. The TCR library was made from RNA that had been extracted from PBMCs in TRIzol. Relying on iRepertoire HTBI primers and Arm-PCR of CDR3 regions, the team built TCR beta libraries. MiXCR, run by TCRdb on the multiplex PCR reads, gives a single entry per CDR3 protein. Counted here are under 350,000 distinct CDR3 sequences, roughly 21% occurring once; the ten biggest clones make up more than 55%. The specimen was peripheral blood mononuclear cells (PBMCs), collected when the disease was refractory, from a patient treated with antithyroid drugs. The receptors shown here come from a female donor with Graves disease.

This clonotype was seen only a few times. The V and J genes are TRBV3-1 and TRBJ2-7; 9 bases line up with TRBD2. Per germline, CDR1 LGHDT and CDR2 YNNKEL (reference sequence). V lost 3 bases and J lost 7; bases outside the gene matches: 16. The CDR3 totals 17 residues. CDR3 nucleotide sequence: TGTGCCAGCAGCCAGATCCTAGTTAGCGGGAGTATAGAAGAGCAGTACTTC. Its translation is CASSQILVSGSIEEQYF.

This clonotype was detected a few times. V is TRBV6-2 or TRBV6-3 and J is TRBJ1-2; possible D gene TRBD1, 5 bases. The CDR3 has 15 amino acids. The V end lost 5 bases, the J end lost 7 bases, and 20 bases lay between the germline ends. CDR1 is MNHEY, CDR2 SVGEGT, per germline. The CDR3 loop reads CASSEWDGALSGYTF. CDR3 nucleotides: TGTGCCAGCAGTGAATGGGATGGGGCGCTTTCTGGCTACACCTTC.

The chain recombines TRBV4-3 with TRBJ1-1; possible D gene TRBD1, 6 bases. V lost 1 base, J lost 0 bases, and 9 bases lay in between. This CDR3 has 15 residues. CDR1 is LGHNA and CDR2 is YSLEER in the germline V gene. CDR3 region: CASSQGTVMNTEAFF. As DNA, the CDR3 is TGCGCCAGCAGCCAAGGGACAGTTATGAACACTGAAGCTTTCTTT.

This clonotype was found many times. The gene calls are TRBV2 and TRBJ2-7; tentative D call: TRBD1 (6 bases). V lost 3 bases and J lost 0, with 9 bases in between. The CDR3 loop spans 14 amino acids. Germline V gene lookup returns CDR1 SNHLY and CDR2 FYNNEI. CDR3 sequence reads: CASSDEDSSYEQYF. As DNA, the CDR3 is TGTGCCAGCAGTGATGAGGACAGCTCCTACGAGCAGTACTTC.

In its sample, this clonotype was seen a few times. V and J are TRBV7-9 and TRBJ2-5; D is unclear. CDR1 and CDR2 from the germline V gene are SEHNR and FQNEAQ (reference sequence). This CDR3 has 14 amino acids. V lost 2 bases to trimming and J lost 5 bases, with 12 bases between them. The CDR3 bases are TGTGCCAGCAGCTTATTCCTCGGTCGTGAGACCCAGTACTTC. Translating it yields CASSLFLGRETQYF.